This TCR beta chain was sequenced for a study of blood T cell repertoires in COVID-19. Study summary: The study drew acute and convalescent COVID-19 samples from the United States, Italy and Spain.

In the study's own analysis: Researchers report that nucleated cell counts were estimated from reference gene primer amplification. The table came from immunoSEQ multiplex PCR; TCRdb's copy has only in-frame clones and leaves some out. The V and J calls and clone size were taken over from that table, and D and trimming were inferred from the DNA. The data contain about 280,000 clones, 70% to 90% of them seen just once; the ten biggest clones take up 5% to 6.5%. CDR3 length: 12 amino acids. Germline CDR1 KGHSH, CDR2 LQKENI. Trimming stripped 5 bases from V and 9 bases from J, with 11 bases between. Sequencing input: peripheral blood. The V call is TRBV18, the J call TRBJ2-1, with D uncertain. The TCR comes from a man between 50 and 59 years old with active or convalescent COVID-19. The CDR3 DNA reads as TGTGCCAGCTCAGCGTACCATGGTGAGCAGTTCTTC. Translated, it gives CASSAYHGEQFF.